This TCR beta chain is from a study of blood T cell repertoires in COVID-19. Study-level information: Acute and convalescent COVID-19 specimens originated in the United States, Italy and Spain. From T cells, B-cell-depleted T cells, or PBMCs came the material, which was cDNA or gDNA.

In the authors' workflow: The authors estimated nucleated cell counts from reference gene primer amplification. The data were produced by immunoSEQ multiplex PCR, yet TCRdb's version contains in-frame clones alone and is incomplete. That table supplies the V and J calls and clone size; D and trimming were determined from the DNA. The sample lists about 79,000 clones, 80% to 90% seen once, with approximately 4.4% in the top ten. The clonotype originates from a man aged 45 to 65 with active COVID-19. The source material was peripheral blood.

The CDR3 loop is CASSDLGGAGANVLTF. The CDR3 nucleotides read TGTGCCAGCAGCGACTTAGGGGGGGCTGGGGCCAACGTCCTGACTTTC. The genes are TRBV11-3 and TRBJ2-6; perhaps TRBD2 as D (7 bases). CDR1 is SGHNT, CDR2 YENEEA, per germline. The CDR3 consists of 16 residues. The V and J ends lost 5 bases and 2 bases respectively, with 13 bases between them.